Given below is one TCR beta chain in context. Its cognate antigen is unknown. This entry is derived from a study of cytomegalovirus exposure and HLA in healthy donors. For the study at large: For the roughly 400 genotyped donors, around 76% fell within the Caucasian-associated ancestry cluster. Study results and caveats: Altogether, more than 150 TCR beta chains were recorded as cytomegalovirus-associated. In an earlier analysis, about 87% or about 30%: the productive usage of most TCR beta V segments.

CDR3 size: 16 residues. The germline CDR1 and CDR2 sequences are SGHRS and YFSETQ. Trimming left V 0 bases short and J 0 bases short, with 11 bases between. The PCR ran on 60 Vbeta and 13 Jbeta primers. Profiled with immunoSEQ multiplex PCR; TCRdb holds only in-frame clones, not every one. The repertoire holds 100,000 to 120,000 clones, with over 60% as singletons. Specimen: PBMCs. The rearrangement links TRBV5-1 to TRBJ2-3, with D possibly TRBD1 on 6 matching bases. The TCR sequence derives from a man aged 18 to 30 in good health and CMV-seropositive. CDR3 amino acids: CASSLEARGSTDTQYF. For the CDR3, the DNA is TGCGCCAGCAGCTTGGAGGCCAGGGGAAGCACAGATACGCAGTATTTT.